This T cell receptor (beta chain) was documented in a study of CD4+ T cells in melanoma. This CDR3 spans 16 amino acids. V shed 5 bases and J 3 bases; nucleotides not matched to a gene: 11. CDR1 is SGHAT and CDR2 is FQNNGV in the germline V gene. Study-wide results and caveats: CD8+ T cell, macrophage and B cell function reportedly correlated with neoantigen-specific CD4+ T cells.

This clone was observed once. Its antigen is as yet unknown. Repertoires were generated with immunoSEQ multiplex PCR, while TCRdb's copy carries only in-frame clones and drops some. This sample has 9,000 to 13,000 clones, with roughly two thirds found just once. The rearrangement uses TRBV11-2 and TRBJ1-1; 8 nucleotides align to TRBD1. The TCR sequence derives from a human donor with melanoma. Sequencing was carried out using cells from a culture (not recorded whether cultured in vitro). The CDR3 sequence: CASSGRSGGEYTEAFF. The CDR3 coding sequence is TGTGCCAGCAGCGGCAGATCAGGGGGCGAATACACTGAAGCTTTCTTT.